The clone carrying this TCR beta chain was detected a few times. Its antigen is unidentified. Germline V CDR1 and CDR2: SSHAT, FNYEAQ (reference sequence). This CDR3 is built from 13 residues. Trimming pared 4 bases from V and 6 bases from J, leaving 11 bases between. The source of the sample is a study of vaccination and CD4 T cells after COVID-19. Study-level background: Sampling post-COVID took place a median approximately 100 days after diagnosis (range 35 to 161).

Once obtained from cultured CD4+ T cells, the DNA was sequenced using the Oncomine TCR Beta short-read assay. TCRdb recomputed calls from the PCR reads with MiXCR, one row per CDR3 protein. The sample has more than 10,000 distinct CDR3 sequences; 45% to 65% are singletons. The sample's treatment: approximately 10-day PBMC culture with coronavirus spike peptide pools or control peptides (ViraFEST assay). Following expansion of antigen-specific T cells with peptide pools, ViraFEST then sequenced TCRs. Peptide pools at 10 ug/ml and IL-2 at 8.5 to 10 IU/ml were added to cultures of two million PBMCs per well.

Sequences were obtained from CD4+ T cells from blood, cultured in vitro. This receptor was identified in a human donor who had recovered from COVID-19. The J gene is TRBJ2-3, the V gene TRBV7-7, with D unclear. CDR3 in DNA: TGTGCCAGCAGCTCCAATCTAAGGGATACGCAGTATTTT. Translated: CASSSNLRDTQYF.